These T cell receptor beta chains were read from a single sample in a study of blood T cell repertoires in COVID-19. Clones were read by immunoSEQ multiplex PCR, and TCRdb kept only the in-frame ones, dropping some. The table has around 100,000 clones, around 89% seen once; the top ten hold 3.5%. Material for sequencing was peripheral blood. These receptors came from a woman aged 55-70 years with acute or convalescent COVID-19. CDR3s include the opening cysteine and the closing phenylalanine or tryptophan. D genes are given only for firm matches. The size entry is marked missing in some rows and otherwise reads once, few, many or a size class.

d_gene,j_gene,v_gene,abundance,len,CDR3aa,CDR3nt
TRBD2,TRBJ2-3,TRBV24-1,.,20,CATSARTPGLAHTSTDTQYF,TGTGCCACCAGTGCCCGAACGCCGGGACTAGCGCATACTAGCACAGATACGCAGTATTTT
.,TRBJ2-1,TRBV7-9,.,16,CASSLAIAGPYNEQFF,TGTGCCAGCAGCTTAGCTATCGCGGGACCGTACAATGAGCAGTTCTTC
TRBD1,TRBJ2-2,TRBV18,.,15,CASSPGTGIPGELFF,TGTGCCAGCTCACCAGGGACAGGGATCCCCGGGGAGCTGTTTTTT
.,TRBJ2-2,TRBV25-1,.,15,CASSESFGEVGELFF,TGTGCCAGCAGTGAATCATTTGGGGAGGTCGGGGAGCTGTTTTTT
TRBD2,TRBJ2-1,TRBV5-1,.,17,CASSLVAGVNSYNEQFF,TGCGCCAGCAGCTTGGTGGCGGGGGTAAACTCGTACAATGAGCAGTTCTTC
TRBD2,TRBJ2-7,TRBV6-5,.,13,CASRVAGGHEQYF,TGTGCCAGCAGAGTAGCGGGAGGCCACGAGCAGTACTTC
.,TRBJ1-1,TRBV13,.,12,CASSKYGDEAFF,TGTGCCAGCAGTAAATACGGGGATGAAGCTTTCTTT
TRBD1,TRBJ1-5,TRBV23-1,.,18,CASSQSDRVIYSNQPQHF,TGCGCCAGCAGTCAATCAGACAGGGTGATCTATAGCAATCAGCCCCAGCATTTT
TRBD1,TRBJ1-1,TRBV2,.,14,CASSFRTGNTEAFF,TGTGCCAGCAGCTTTCGGACAGGGAACACTGAAGCTTTCTTT
.,TRBJ2-5,TRBV3-1/TRBV3-2,once,14,CASSQVILEETQYF,TGTGCCAGCAGCCAAGTAATACTAGAAGAGACCCAGTACTTC
TRBD2,TRBJ2-1,TRBV6-5,.,14,CASRGTSGSTQQFF,TGTGCCAGCAGGGGGACTAGCGGGAGTACACAGCAGTTCTTC
.,TRBJ1-2,TRBV2,.,15,CASSATGTLGGGYTF,TGTGCCAGCAGCGCCACAGGGACCCTCGGGGGGGGCTACACCTTC
TRBD1,TRBJ1-5,TRBV29-1,.,13,CSVVTGVNQPQHF,TGCAGCGTTGTGACAGGGGTCAATCAGCCCCAGCATTTT
.,TRBJ1-1,TRBV3-1/TRBV3-2,.,14,CASSQATGNTEAFF,TGTGCCAGCAGCCAAGCCACAGGGAACACTGAAGCTTTCTTT
TRBD2,TRBJ2-3,TRBV28,.,14,CASSFGGRTDTQYF,TGTGCCAGCAGTTTCGGGGGGAGGACAGATACGCAGTATTTT
.,TRBJ1-3,TRBV4-2,.,16,CASSQDLGVTGNTIYF,TGTGCCAGCAGCCAAGATCTCGGGGTCACTGGAAACACCATATATTTT